The present entry profiles one T cell receptor beta chain with its context. Its antigen is still unknown. Base qualities are not recorded, but no much larger clone differs from it by a single base. Here V drops 4 bases and J drops 1 base, and the junction holds 9 bases not matched to any gene. From the cysteine up to the phenylalanine, the CDR3 has a length of 16 residues. CDR3 DNA only is kept here, 48 bases in frame from base 1. For CDR1 and CDR2, the germline V gene lists LGHNA and YNFKEQ. The data were taken from a study of CD8+ T cells in alopecia areata (dated by TCRdb to the late 2010s). Study-level background: The study used high-throughput TCRbeta sequencing to examine T cell clonal expansion in alopecia areata, in both the C3H/HeJ mouse model and human patients. On the human side, TCRbeta sequencing was run on scalp tissue and on sorted CD4+ and CD8+ peripheral blood T cells from healthy controls and from alopecia areata patients with either patchy or totalis/universalis disease. Clonality in the scalp was compared among normal scalp (n=4), patchy alopecia areata scalp (n=8), and alopecia totalis/universalis scalp (n=8). RNA was obtained with the PAXgene miRNA kit for fixed scalp, the miRNeasy kit for PBMCs, and the RNeasy kit for mouse skin. TCRbeta CDR3 regions were amplified by immunoSEQ multiplex PCR with 35 Vbeta forward and 13 Jbeta reverse primers.

The paper's findings and limits, for the study overall: Lesional scalp, especially in alopecia totalis/universalis, showed higher clonality and more expanded CD8+ clones than normal scalp, suggesting antigenic drive. Shared TCR sequences between patients were less evident than in mice, which may be partly attributable to HLA diversity in the patient population. Scalp TCR repertoire analysis is complicated because resident alphabeta T cells in normal human skin are also sequenced, whereas mouse skin is dominated by gammadelta T cells.

The library was obtained by the immunoSEQ multiplex PCR assay. RNA was extracted from all samples and reverse transcribed into cDNA as template for TCR sequencing. First-strand cDNA was synthesized with SuperScript III using a 2:1 mix of oligo-dT and random hexamers. A synthetic immune receptor repertoire was used to assess amplification bias, and residual bias was removed computationally. As for the original processing: After raw reads were preprocessed to remove errors, the CDR3 was defined following IMGT conventions as running from the conserved cysteine to phenylalanine. Clonality was computed as 1 minus the Shannon entropy, with the entropy normalized by log2 of the number of productive unique TCRs. Scalp TCRbeta sequences were cross-referenced with sorted blood CD4 and CD8 repertoires so that the CD4 or CD8 identity of scalp clones could be inferred. Imported from immuneACCESS, the table was reduced by TCRdb to in-frame sequences with V and J called. These copies leave out some clones; in studies compared against another copy, an unresolved V gene accounts for under half, and the cause of the remainder is not known. V, J and clone size are taken as reported in that table, and D and trimming were inferred from the DNA itself. The table for this sample lists about 200,000 clones; about 61% of them were counted only once. Of the sample, about 5.3% is held by the ten largest clones.

PBMCs were isolated by density centrifugation and stained for CD3, CD4 and CD8, and CD4+ and CD8+ T cells were sorted on a FACSAria. Scalp biopsies and blood samples were provided by unaffected controls. The V and J segments used are TRBV4-2 and TRBJ1-1; 7 central bases correspond to TRBD1. The TCR sequence derives from a human donor in good health. Sequenced input: CD8+ T cells sorted from blood. The nucleotides read TGTGCCAGCAGCCTAGAGGAGGGGGCAACGAACACTGAAGCTTTCTTT. This sequence encodes CASSLEEGATNTEAFF.